This T cell receptor beta chain comes out of a study of molecular identifiers for immune sequencing clone quantification (dated by TCRdb to the late 2010s). About the investigation overall: In a replicate experiment, RNA from approximately 22,000 or 94,000 naive CD8 T cells was split into five aliquots, four of which were sequenced. The study was a methods study using CD8 T cells to benchmark molecular-identifier clustering-based TCR repertoire sequencing (MIDCIRS) and TCR RNA copy counting. Points the paper makes about the study in general: When barcode sub-clustering was not used, chimeric consensus sequences inflated TCR diversity, with chimeras reaching as high as 47%. Spiked-in Jurkat TCR RNA equivalent to a single cell was reported to be detectable even among more than 900,000 naive CD8 T cells. Clones above 20 RNA copies held over 97% of molecules in CMV-specific effector cells but under 1% in naive cells. Spiked-in Jurkat TCR RNA (approximately eleven copies' worth), which is not part of the donor repertoire, was contained in the naive libraries. The sizes of highly expanded clones could end up underestimated when identical TCR molecules share a barcode. Modeling indicated about three TCR RNA copies recovered per cell, compared with 9.5 to 10 by digital PCR, which implies a capture efficiency of around 30%.

Libraries of naive CD8 T cells were built from anywhere between about 17,000 and 1,000,000 sorted cells, with 10%, 30% or 50% of the purified RNA used. Naive CD8 T cells, defined as CD8+CD4-CCR7+CD45RA+, were FACS-sorted into RLT Plus buffer on a BD FACSAria II. To test detection sensitivity, Jurkat RNA equal to approximately 10 TCR copies was added to samples of roughly 18,000-1,100,000 naive CD8 T cells. Enrichment of CD8 T cells was done with RosetteSep CD8+ T Cell Enrichment Cocktail plus Ficoll-Paque, and ACK red cell lysis came afterward. The library was generated by PCR. The instrument given in TCRdb is NextSeq 500. Bulk TCR libraries were generated as previously described, with the TCR primers listed in Table S5 used. Total RNA was purified with the Qiagen AllPrep DNA/RNA kit. Reads from multiple sequencing runs of the same library were pooled before analysis. As for the original processing: Only reads with exact TCR constant sequence were kept, trimmed to 150 nt, and grouped by their 12-nt molecular barcodes. Reads in each barcode group were sub-clustered using a 15% Levenshtein threshold, and a quality-weighted consensus sequence was built for each RNA molecule. Non-functional sequences were removed, as were lower-count sequences one edit away from another. On the basis of fitting two negative binomial distributions, barcode sub-clusters with fewer than 20% of the maximum read count were discarded. TCRdb took the public reads, trimmed them with fastp at Q25, ran MiXCR for clone calling and kept in-frame beta chains. Records with the same CDR3 protein are collapsed into one entry carrying the most frequent genes and DNA. TCRdb, rather than the study authors, made the V and J calls. In all, the sample holds nearly 650,000 distinct CDR3 sequences, and over 25% of those were seen once. The ten most abundant clones make up 0.78% of the sample.

A distance of 19 bases separates the germline ends of V and J, which lose 1 base and 2 bases respectively. As encoded in the germline V gene (reference sequence), CDR1 is DFQATT while CDR2 is SNEGSKA. 17 amino acids form the CDR3, both terminal residues included. Only the CDR3 portion is preserved as DNA: 51 bases, with reading frame beginning at the first base. Details on this clonotype: The antigen it binds to is not known. The conserved phenylalanine or tryptophan is not found at the CDR3 terminus, so this likely reflects a read error.

Sequenced: naive CD8+ T cells from blood, with Jurkat cell RNA spiked in. The cell subset or site label here, explained by the study, means: FACS-sorted CD8+CD4-CCR7+CD45RA+ naive T cells. The chain is made from TRBV20-1 and TRBJ2-3, with a tentative D call of TRBD1 or TRBD2, each matching 5 bases. The receptor was derived from a human donor in good health. Some libraries in this study had Jurkat cell RNA spiked in. The nucleotides are TGCAGTGCTAGAGCCGAGTGGGGGTTATTTAACACAGATACGCAGTATCTT. This codes for CSARAEWGLFNTDTQYL.